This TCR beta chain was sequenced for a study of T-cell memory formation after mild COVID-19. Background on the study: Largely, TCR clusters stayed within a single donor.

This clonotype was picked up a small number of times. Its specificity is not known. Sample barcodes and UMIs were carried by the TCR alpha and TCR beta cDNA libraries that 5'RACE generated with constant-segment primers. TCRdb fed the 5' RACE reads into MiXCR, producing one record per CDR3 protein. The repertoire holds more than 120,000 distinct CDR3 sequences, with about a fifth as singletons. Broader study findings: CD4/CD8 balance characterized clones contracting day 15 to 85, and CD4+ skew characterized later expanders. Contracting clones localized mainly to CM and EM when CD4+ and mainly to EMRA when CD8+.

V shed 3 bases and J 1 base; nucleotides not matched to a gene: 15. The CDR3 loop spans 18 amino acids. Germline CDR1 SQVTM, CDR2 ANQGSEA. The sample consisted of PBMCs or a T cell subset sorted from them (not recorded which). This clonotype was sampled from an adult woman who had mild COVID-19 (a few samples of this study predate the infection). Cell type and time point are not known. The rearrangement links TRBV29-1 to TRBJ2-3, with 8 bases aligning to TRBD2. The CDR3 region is CSVDEREILQWRTDTQYF. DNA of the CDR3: TGCAGCGTTGACGAGCGGGAGATCTTACAATGGCGCACAGATACGCAGTATTTT.